The sequence of this TCR beta chain was determined in a study of CD8 T cells in Susac syndrome. Random hexamers were used to reverse transcribe the RNA input (about 0.5 to 1 ug). In TCRdb, the immunoSEQ multiplex PCR reads were re-called with MiXCR into one record per CDR3 protein. The table includes about 60,000 distinct CDR3 sequences, roughly nine tenths detected once. This clonotype was seen only a few times. The sample comprised CD8+ T cells from PBMCs. The receptor comes from a human donor in good health.

This CDR3 reads CASGSQETQYF. The CDR3 coding sequence is TGTGCCAGCGGCAGCCAAGAGACCCAGTACTTC. V usage is TRBV6-5 and J usage is TRBJ2-5; D is unclear. V was pared by 8 bases and J by 1 base, with 5 bases between. The CDR3 loop spans 11 amino acids. CDR1 is MNHEY and CDR2 is SVGAGI in the germline V gene.